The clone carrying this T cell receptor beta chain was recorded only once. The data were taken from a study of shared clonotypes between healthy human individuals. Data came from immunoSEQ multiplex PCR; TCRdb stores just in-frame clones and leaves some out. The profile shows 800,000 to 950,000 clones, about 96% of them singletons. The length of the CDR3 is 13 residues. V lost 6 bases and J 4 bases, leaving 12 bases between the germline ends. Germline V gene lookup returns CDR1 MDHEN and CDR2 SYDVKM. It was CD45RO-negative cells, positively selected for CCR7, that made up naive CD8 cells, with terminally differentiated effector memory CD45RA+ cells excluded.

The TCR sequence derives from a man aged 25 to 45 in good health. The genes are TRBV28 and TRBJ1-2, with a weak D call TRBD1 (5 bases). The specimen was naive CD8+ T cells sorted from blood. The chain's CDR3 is CASSPREFYGYTF. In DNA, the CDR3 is TGTGCCAGCAGCCCCAGGGAGTTCTATGGCTACACCTTC.